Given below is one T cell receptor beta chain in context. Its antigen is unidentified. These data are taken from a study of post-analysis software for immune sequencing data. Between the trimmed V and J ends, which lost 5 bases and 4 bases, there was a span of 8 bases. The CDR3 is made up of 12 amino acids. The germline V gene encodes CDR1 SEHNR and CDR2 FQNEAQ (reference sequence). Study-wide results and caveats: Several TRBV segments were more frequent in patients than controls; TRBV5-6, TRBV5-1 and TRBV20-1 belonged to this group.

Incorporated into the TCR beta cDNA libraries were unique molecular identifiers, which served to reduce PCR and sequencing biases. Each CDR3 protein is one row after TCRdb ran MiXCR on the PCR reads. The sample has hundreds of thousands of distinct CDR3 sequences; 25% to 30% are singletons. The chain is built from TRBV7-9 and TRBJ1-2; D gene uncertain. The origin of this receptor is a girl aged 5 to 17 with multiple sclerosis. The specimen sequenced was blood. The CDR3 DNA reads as TGTGCCAGCAGCCCTAACGGCTATGGCTACACCTTC. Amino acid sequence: CASSPNGYGYTF.